A single sample is the source of the 5 T cell receptor beta chains below, sequenced in a study of blood T cell repertoires in COVID-19. TCRdb's copy holds only in-frame clones and misses some; the assay was immunoSEQ multiplex PCR. The table lists some 490,000 clones, more than 85% of them singletons, with approximately 8% in the top ten. The specimen sequenced was PBMCs or T cells enriched from blood (not recorded which). These receptors were taken from a woman aged 55-70 years who had recovered from COVID-19.

The rearrangement links TRBV2 to TRBJ2-7, with TRBD2 as a possible D gene (5 bases). The germline V gene encodes CDR1 SNHLY and CDR2 FYNNEI. The CDR3 runs to 14 residues. The V and J ends lost 6 bases and 1 base respectively, with 13 bases between them. The CDR3 DNA sequence: TGTGCCAGCAGAATTGAGGGATTGTCCTACGAGCAGTACTTC. This codes for CASRIEGLSYEQYF.

The chain employs TRBV11-2 and TRBJ1-6; a weak D match, TRBD1 (5 bases). CDR1 is SGHAT, CDR2 FQNNGV, per germline. The CDR3 runs 18 residues. The V end was cut by 1 base, the J end by 4 bases, with 17 bases between. The CDR3 here is CASSLGGLRGSYNSPLHF. In nucleotides, the CDR3 is TGTGCCAGCAGCTTAGGGGGACTCCGAGGGTCATATAATTCACCCCTCCACTTT.

This clone was counted ten times or more. The V gene is TRBV10-1, the J gene TRBJ2-1; 10 bases map to TRBD1. This CDR3 is built from 15 residues. From germline, CDR1 is WNHNN and CDR2 SYGVQD (reference sequence). V lost 5 bases to trimming and J lost 6 bases; unmatched junction nucleotides: 7. CDR3 region: CASSYRTGGSNEQFF. The CDR3 DNA follows: TGCGCCAGCAGTTACCGGACAGGGGGGTCCAATGAGCAGTTCTTC.

The V call is TRBV3-1 (or the pseudogene TRBV3-2), the J call TRBJ1-3, with 9 positions matching TRBD1. Per germline, CDR1 LGHDT and CDR2 YNNKEL (reference sequence). V trimming: 2 bases; J trimming: 3 bases; junction bases outside the gene matches: 2. The CDR3 is 15 amino acids. The CDR3 sequence is CASSQNRGLGNTIYF. Here the CDR3 DNA reads TGTGCCAGCAGCCAAAACAGGGGGCTTGGAAACACCATATATTTT.

The CDR3 region is CASSTGLGSPLHF. The CDR3 coding sequence is TGTGCCAGCAGTACTGGACTCGGTTCACCCCTCCACTTT. The chain has TRBV27 and TRBJ1-6; D unclear. This CDR3 has 13 residues. The germline gives CDR1 MNHEY, CDR2 SMNVEV (reference sequence). V lost 5 bases, J lost 9 bases, and 11 bases lay in between.